This T cell receptor (beta chain) was captured by sequencing in a study of blood T cell repertoires in COVID-19 (TCRdb year 2020). In the study overall: The collaborator samples originated in the United States, Italy and Spain and spanned the acute and convalescent phases of COVID-19. The prospective study material was composed of cDNA or gDNA derived from T cells, B-cell-depleted T cells, or PBMCs. HLA class I and class II types, where available, came from metadata supplied by the sample provider rather than from assay-based typing. The dataset comprised deeply sampled blood TCRbeta repertoires from subjects exposed to, actively infected with, or recovered from COVID-19. The sample metadata nearly always contained a de-identified subject ID, COVID-19 status, age in years and sex. The repertoires were made available in a free public database intended to serve as a resource for research on the immune response to SARS-CoV-2. Samples were obtained from the ongoing ImmuneRACE study (first 160 participants) and from 1,000 to 1,500 subjects provided by 6 global collaborators. General findings and caveats noted by the study authors: Clinical and demographic metadata were provided uncurated, with the amount varying by source and participant.

Participants in the prospective study were aged about 18 to 100 years, lived in over 20 United States geographic areas, and enrolled through a virtual design. Cohort assignment in the prospective study relied on participant-reported clinical history from a screening survey and a study questionnaire. For ImmuneRACE Cohort 3, a participant was defined as recovered based on two consecutive negative NP/OP PCR tests, clearance by a healthcare professional, or resolution of symptoms. In the prospective study, whole blood, serum and a nasopharyngeal or oropharyngeal swab were collected from each participant by mobile phlebotomists. Additional blood draws and questionnaires over an approximately 2-month period could optionally be provided by prospective study participants. Before DNA extraction, prospective study blood samples were shipped either frozen or at room temperature. TCRbeta CDR3 regions were amplified from genomic DNA using the immunoSEQ Assay, a bias-controlled multiplex PCR. The authors' analysis ran thus. Nucleated cell counts per sample were estimated from amplification of reference gene primers within the assay. To quantify the absolute abundance of each unique TCRbeta CDR3 rearrangement, sequence reads were collapsed and filtered. For each sample, productive Simpson clonality was calculated as the square root of Simpson's diversity index across productive rearrangements. TCRdb carries this immuneACCESS record with in-frame sequences only. Its versions omit some clonotypes, under half of them owing to an unresolved V gene in the studies checked, with the rest unexplained. V and J calls and clone size follow that table, whereas D and trimming were derived from the DNA. The sample records some 170,000 clones, approximately 82% of which are singletons. Clones ranked in the top ten supply roughly 15% of the sample.

Taken from the germline V gene, the CDR1 and CDR2 loops are SGHRS and YFSETQ. The CDR3 sequence holds 13 residues, the cysteine and phenylalanine included. The sequence is cut down to CDR3 DNA, 39 bases in frame from base 1. From V the trimming removes 5 bases and from J it removes 4 bases, while the gene matches leave 5 bases of the junction unaccounted for. Concerning this clone itself: This clone's antigen is unknown. There are no base qualities to consult, and no much larger clone falls within one base.

Specimen: PBMCs or T cells enriched from blood (not recorded which). The sequence was obtained from a man in his fifties or sixties who had recovered from COVID-19. The chain is encoded by TRBV5-1 joined to TRBJ1-2, with TRBD1 identical over 7 junction bases. The DNA sequence is TGCGCCAGCAGTGAACAGGGGAGCTATGGCTACACCTTC. It codes for CASSEQGSYGYTF.